The clone carrying this TCR beta chain was observed a single time. Its antigen is undetermined. V shed 3 bases, J shed 1 base, and the junction held 5 bases outside the gene matches. The V gene's germline CDR1 is SGHTA and CDR2 FQGNSA. The CDR3 is 15 residues long. This sample stems from a study of response to subunit inactivated influenza vaccine. Findings and caveats of the study: It was the authors' suggestion that each seasonal influenza vaccination recruits few new T cells.

MiXCR, run by TCRdb on the RT-PCR reads, gives a single entry per CDR3 protein. The sample carries about 830,000 distinct CDR3 sequences, around a sixth recorded once. The chain has TRBV7-2 and TRBJ2-7, with 8 bases lining up with TRBD1. The receptor's source is a man aged 50 or older who received an inactivated influenza vaccine. Sequencing was performed on PBMCs from blood, taken 5 days after vaccination. The CDR3 loop reads CASSFWTGPSYEQYF. The CDR3 bases are TGTGCCAGCAGCTTCTGGACAGGGCCGTCCTACGAGCAGTACTTC. Combining the CDR3 with reference TRBV7-2 and TRBJ2-7 gives the whole variable domain GAGVSQSPSNKVTEKGKDVELRCDPISGHTALYWYRQSLGQGLEFLIYFQGNSAPDKSGLPSDRFSAERTGGSVSTLTIQRTQQEDSAVYLCASSFWTGPSYEQYFGPGTRLTVT.